Each of the 24 T cell receptor beta chains below was sequenced from the same sample in a study of T cells in localized non-small cell lung cancer. Assay: immunoSEQ multiplex PCR; the TCRdb copy retains only in-frame clones and omits some. This table has around 83,000 clones, roughly 87% appearing once. The specimen was peripheral blood, collected before any cancer treatment. The receptors stem from a man between 35 and 75 years old with stage I squamous cell lung carcinoma.

This chain joins TRBV7-2 and TRBJ2-2; possibly TRBD1 for D (5 bases). The germline V gene encodes CDR1 SGHTA and CDR2 FQGNSA. This CDR3 spans 15 amino acids. V lost 2 bases and J 2 bases, leaving 9 bases between the germline ends. CDR3 in DNA: TGTGCCAGCAGCTTACAGGGAACTAACACCGGGGAGCTGTTTTTT. Translating gives CASSLQGTNTGELFF.

CDR3: CASSLTGNRGYEQYF. CDR3 in DNA: TGTGCCAGCAGTTTGACAGGGAACAGGGGCTACGAGCAGTACTTC. The V call is TRBV28, the J call TRBJ2-7; 7 bases align to TRBD1. V was clipped by 3 bases and J by 3 bases; unmatched bases: 8. Germline-derived CDR1 and CDR2 are MDHEN and SYDVKM. The CDR3 consists of 15 residues. Complete variable domain (other parts from reference TRBV28 and TRBJ2-7): DVKVTQSSRYLVKRTGEKVFLECVQDMDHENMFWYRQDPGLGLRLIYFSYDVKMKEKGDIPEGYSVSREKKERFSLILESASTNQTSMYLCASSLTGNRGYEQYFGPGTRLTVT.

This clone has just one count. V is TRBV30 and J is TRBJ1-1, with a tentative D call TRBD1 (5 bases). Trimming stripped 3 bases from V and 1 base from J, with 9 bases between. The CDR3 has 13 amino acids. CDR1 is GTSNPN, CDR2 SVGIG, per germline (reference sequence). For the CDR3, the DNA is TGTGCCTGGAGCTCGGGGGGGAACACTGAAGCTTTCTTT. Translating gives CAWSSGGNTEAFF.

The table lists this clone with a few counts. This sequence joins TRBV7-9 and TRBJ2-5; 10 bases agree with TRBD2. The length of the CDR3 is 14 residues. Losses at the gene ends were 5 bases for V and 5 bases for J; bases not matched to a gene: 5. The germline V gene has CDR1 SEHNR and CDR2 FQNEAQ (reference sequence). This CDR3 reads CASSPNSGGETQYF. CDR3 coding DNA: TGTGCCAGCAGCCCTAATAGCGGGGGGGAGACCCAGTACTTC.

This clone has just a few counts. The chain is built from TRBV6-1 and TRBJ2-2; 9 bases align to TRBD2. The CDR3 loop spans 15 amino acids. Germline trimming cut 2 bases from V and 6 bases from J; bases unmatched to any gene: 4. Germline V gene sequence: CDR1 MNHNS, CDR2 SASEGT. CDR3 nucleotide sequence: TGTGCCAGCAGTGAACAAAGCGGGGGGCCCGGGGAGCTGTTTTTT. Encoded protein: CASSEQSGGPGELFF.

The chain uses TRBV10-3 and TRBJ1-1; D remains ambiguous. Trimming stripped 8 bases from V and 5 bases from J, with 15 bases between. CDR3 size: 13 residues. Germline CDR1 and CDR2: ENHRY and SYGVKD. The CDR3 region is CAIFKEPGTEAFF. Here the CDR3 DNA reads TGTGCCATCTTCAAGGAACCGGGGACTGAAGCTTTCTTT.

The table lists this clone with a count of one. The chain couples TRBV7-9 to TRBJ1-3; 8 bases are shared with TRBD1. Losses at the gene ends were 6 bases for V and 2 bases for J; bases not matched to a gene: 12. Germline V gives CDR1 SEHNR, CDR2 FQNEAQ (reference sequence). There are 17 residues in the CDR3. In nucleotides, the CDR3 is TGTGCCAGCAGGCCAAGGACAGGGTTATTACCTGGAAACACCATATATTTT. Translated, it gives CASRPRTGLLPGNTIYF.

The rearrangement uses TRBV12-5 and TRBJ1-3; tentative D call: TRBD1 (5 bases). Germline CDR1 reads LGHNT; CDR2 reads FRNRAP. Deletions cut 6 bases from V and 7 bases from J, with 10 bases between. The CDR3 sequence is 12 residues long. The CDR3 loop reads CASGSEGNTIYF. The CDR3 DNA reads TGTGCTAGTGGGTCGGAGGGGAACACCATATATTTT. Full variable domain (missing parts from reference TRBV12-5 and TRBJ1-3): DARVTQTPRHKVTEMGQEVTMRCQPILGHNTVFWYRQTMMQGLELLAYFRNRAPLDDSGMPKDRFSAEMPDATLATLKIQPSEPRDSAVYFCASGSEGNTIYFGEGSWLTVV.

The chain has TRBV30 and TRBJ1-2; D is uncertain. V was shortened by 2 bases and J by 2 bases, with 12 bases between the two germline ends. Germline V gives CDR1 GTSNPN, CDR2 SVGIG (reference sequence). The CDR3 totals 14 residues. CDR3 sequence (DNA): TGTGCCTGGAGTATGACACGAATCAACTATGGCTACACCTTC. Amino acid sequence: CAWSMTRINYGYTF.

The rearrangement uses TRBV6-5 and TRBJ1-2; D is unclear. The germline V gene encodes CDR1 MNHEY and CDR2 SVGAGI. Trimming removed 4 bases at V and 8 bases at J, with 14 bases between. CDR3 length: 13 amino acids. The CDR3 DNA is TGTGCCAGCAGTTCCCCGAGGATGCGGGGCTACACCTTC. Protein: CASSSPRMRGYTF.

In nucleotides, the CDR3 is TGTGCCAGTAGATCGGACAGGGGGCGGAATGAGCAGTTCTTC. Its protein is CASRSDRGRNEQFF. The chain has TRBV19 and TRBJ2-1, with 11 bases matching TRBD1. Germline CDR1 is LNHDA and CDR2 is SQIVND (reference sequence). The CDR3 totals 14 residues. After removal of 6 bases from V and 7 bases from J, the junction contained 5 bases not matched to a gene.

The CDR3 region has the DNA TGTGCCAGCAGCTCCGCAGGCCATAGCACAGATACGCAGTATTTT. Translating gives CASSSAGHSTDTQYF. The chain has TRBV7-2 and TRBJ2-3; no clear D gene. The germline V gene has CDR1 SGHTA and CDR2 FQGNSA. The V gene lost 4 bases and the J gene lost 0 bases, with 11 bases spanning the gap. This CDR3 region has 15 residues.

The V and J genes are TRBV19 and TRBJ2-4; TRBD1 or TRBD2 may be the D gene (5 bases each). V lost 2 bases and J 2 bases, leaving 10 bases between the germline ends. Germline V gene data show CDR1 as LNHDA and CDR2 as SQIVND (reference sequence). This CDR3 spans 15 amino acids. The CDR3, as DNA: TGTGCCAGTAGTATAACGGGGCTGACCAAAAACATTCAGTACTTC. Amino acids: CASSITGLTKNIQYF.

This clone has a handful of counts. The chain combines TRBV2 with TRBJ1-6; 9 bases agree with TRBD1. V dropped 7 bases and J dropped 5; count of bases not matched to a gene: 6. From germline, CDR1 is SNHLY and CDR2 FYNNEI. The CDR3 has 15 residues. This CDR3 reads CASTPGQGNNSPLHF. DNA for the CDR3: TGTGCCAGCACGCCGGGACAGGGTAATAATTCACCCCTCCACTTT.

The chain links TRBV4-3 to TRBJ1-3; D is unclear. This CDR3 is built from 16 residues. The germline CDR1 and CDR2 sequences are LGHNA and YSLEER. The V end lost 0 bases, the J end lost 0 bases, and 9 bases lay between the germline ends. The CDR3 coding sequence is TGCGCCAGCAGCCAAGATCACACTTACTCTGGAAACACCATATATTTT. Its protein product is CASSQDHTYSGNTIYF.

The V and J genes are TRBV10-3 and TRBJ1-6; D may be TRBD1 (5 bases). CDR1 is ENHRY, CDR2 SYGVKD, per germline. The V end was cut by 6 bases, the J end by 8 bases, with 17 bases between. CDR3 length equals 15 residues. Here the CDR3 reads CAISGGAALDSPLHF. CDR3 nucleotides: TGTGCCATCAGCGGAGGGGCAGCATTAGATTCACCCCTCCACTTT.

The chain recombines TRBV6-6 with TRBJ1-2; weak D call: TRBD1 (5 bases). The germline V and J ends were trimmed by 7 bases and 2 bases, with 17 bases remaining between them. This CDR3 region has 15 residues. The germline V gene encodes CDR1 MNHNY and CDR2 SVGAGI (reference sequence). The CDR3 region is CASTIGTPGNYGYTF. CDR3 in DNA: TGTGCCAGCACCATCGGGACTCCGGGCAACTATGGCTACACCTTC.

The gene calls are TRBV5-6 and TRBJ1-6, with a weak D call TRBD1 (6 bases). This CDR3 contains 16 residues. Trimming removed 2 bases from V and 10 bases from J, with 19 bases in between. CDR1 and CDR2 (germline): SGHDT, YYEEEE. The CDR3 DNA is TGTGCCAGCAGCTTCGGGACACAGGTCGGAGGATCACCCCTCCACTTT. Translating it yields CASSFGTQVGGSPLHF.

This clone was observed once. This chain links TRBV6-5 with TRBJ1-2, with D unclear. With 7 bases removed from V and 3 bases from J, the gap between germline ends came to 18 bases. CDR3 length: 15 amino acids. The V gene's germline CDR1 is MNHEY and CDR2 SVGAGI. Here the CDR3 reads CASIPGAGGDYGYTF. In DNA, the CDR3 is TGTGCCAGCATCCCGGGAGCAGGCGGGGACTATGGCTACACCTTC.

The J gene is TRBJ1-1, the V gene TRBV29-1; D not resolved. CDR1 SQVTM and CDR2 ANQGSEA come from the germline V gene. The CDR3 extends over 11 amino acids. The ends were cut back, 7 bases at V and 6 bases at J, with 12 bases in the middle. CDR3 sequence (DNA): TGCAGCGGGCGAGAGTCCGCTGAAGCTTTCTTT. Its translation: CSGRESAEAFF.

The chain employs TRBV2 and TRBJ2-4, with D perhaps matching TRBD1 or TRBD2 (5 bases each). This CDR3 region has 15 residues. The ends were cut back, 0 bases at V and 0 bases at J, with 6 bases in the middle. Per the germline V gene, CDR1 is SNHLY and CDR2 is FYNNEI. The CDR3 reads CASSEAGVAKNIQYF. The CDR3 nucleotides are TGTGCCAGCAGTGAAGCGGGGGTAGCCAAAAACATTCAGTACTTC. Supplemented by reference TRBV2 and TRBJ2-4, the full variable domain reads EPEVTQTPSHQVTQMGQEVILRCVPISNHLYFYWYRQILGQKVEFLVSFYNNEISEKSEIFDDQFSVERPDGSNFTLKIRSTKLEDSAMYFCASSEAGVAKNIQYFGAGTRLSVL.

This chain links TRBV15 with TRBJ1-2; D perhaps matches TRBD1 (6 bases). Germline V gives CDR1 LNHNV, CDR2 YYDKDF (reference sequence). V lost 7 bases to trimming and J lost 0 bases, with 12 bases between them. The CDR3 extends over 14 amino acids. The CDR3 region is CATTGHLANYGYTF. As DNA, the CDR3 is TGTGCCACCACGGGACACCTAGCTAACTATGGCTACACCTTC.

The chain employs TRBV5-6 and TRBJ2-2; no reliable D call. The CDR3 runs 14 residues. Germline lookup yields CDR1 SGHDT and CDR2 YYEEEE. V was clipped by 1 base and J by 2 bases, with 6 bases between them. The CDR3 protein is CASSLPDNTGELFF. The CDR3, as DNA: TGTGCCAGCAGCTTGCCAGACAACACCGGGGAGCTGTTTTTT.

This chain uses TRBV11-2 with TRBJ2-2, with D possibly matching TRBD2 (6 bases). V lost 5 bases to trimming and J lost 4 bases, with 20 bases between them. The germline V gene has CDR1 SGHAT and CDR2 FQNNGV. The length of the CDR3 is 17 residues. The CDR3 loop is CASSRTIRDFTTGELFF. The CDR3 nucleotides are TGTGCCAGCAGCCGAACTATCCGGGACTTCACCACCGGGGAGCTGTTTTTT.